This is a list of T cell receptor beta chains from one sample in a study of CD8 T cells in ankylosing spondylitis. One entry per CDR3 protein results from TCRdb running MiXCR on the 5' RACE reads. The top ten hold about 15% of the sample, which has approximately 150,000 distinct CDR3 sequences, approximately 10% seen once. Sequencing was performed on blood, either unsorted or a sorted T cell fraction (not recorded which). These receptors all come from a female donor with ankylosing spondylitis or in good health (not recorded which). CDR3s include the opening cysteine and the closing phenylalanine or tryptophan. Each record gives: clone size, V gene, D gene, J gene, CDR3 DNA, CDR3 protein. The D gene is left open where the match is weak. Clone sizes are given selectively: once, few, many, or a class where the clone is expanded.

clone_size: few; v_call: TRBV20-1; d_call: NA; j_call: TRBJ1-1; cdr3_nt: TGCAGTGCTAGAATTAACACTGAAGCTTTCTTT; cdr3_aa: CSARINTEAFF
clone_size: many; v_call: TRBV9; d_call: NA; j_call: TRBJ2-1; cdr3_nt: TGTGCCAGCAGCGGCGGGGAACCCTACAATGAGCAGTTCTTC; cdr3_aa: CASSGGEPYNEQFF
clone_size: NA; v_call: TRBV9; d_call: TRBD2; j_call: TRBJ2-7; cdr3_nt: TGTGCCAGCAGCGAGGGACTAGCCCCGTGGCAGTACTTC; cdr3_aa: CASSEGLAPWQYF
clone_size: NA; v_call: TRBV20-1; d_call: NA; j_call: TRBJ2-1; cdr3_nt: TGCAGTGCTAGAGATGCCCTAAGTGGGCCTGGTTGGAATGAGCAGTTCTTC; cdr3_aa: CSARDALSGPGWNEQFF
clone_size: many; v_call: TRBV7-9; d_call: NA; j_call: TRBJ1-2; cdr3_nt: TGTGCCAGCAGCTTAGAAGGGCCAGGGAATGAAGGCTACACCTTC; cdr3_aa: CASSLEGPGNEGYTF
clone_size: NA; v_call: TRBV18; d_call: TRBD2; j_call: TRBJ2-7; cdr3_nt: TGTGCCAGCTCACCAGGACTAGCGGGAGGGCTCCCCTCCTACGAGCAGTACTTC; cdr3_aa: CASSPGLAGGLPSYEQYF
clone_size: few; v_call: TRBV12-3/TRBV12-4; d_call: NA; j_call: TRBJ2-6; cdr3_nt: TGTGCCAGCAGCTTACAGGAGCACGGGGCCAACGTCCTGACTTTC; cdr3_aa: CASSLQEHGANVLTF
clone_size: few; v_call: TRBV5-1; d_call: NA; j_call: TRBJ2-7; cdr3_nt: TGCGCCAGCAGCTCCGGACCGATTTACGAGCAGTACTTC; cdr3_aa: CASSSGPIYEQYF
clone_size: few; v_call: TRBV2; d_call: TRBD1; j_call: TRBJ2-7; cdr3_nt: TGTGCCAGCAGTGGGGGGACAGGCCGAAGCTCCTACGAGCAGTACTTC; cdr3_aa: CASSGGTGRSSYEQYF
clone_size: few; v_call: TRBV11-2; d_call: NA; j_call: TRBJ2-3; cdr3_nt: TGTGCCAGCAGCCCCACAGGGCCGGATACGCAGTATTTT; cdr3_aa: CASSPTGPDTQYF
clone_size: few; v_call: TRBV9; d_call: NA; j_call: TRBJ2-7; cdr3_nt: TGTGCCAGCAGCGTAAGTCCCAGGGTGCCCCCCCCCGAGCAGTACTTC; cdr3_aa: CASSVSPRVPPPEQYF
clone_size: few; v_call: TRBV15; d_call: TRBD1; j_call: TRBJ2-6; cdr3_nt: TGTGCCACCAGCAGTCTTGGTGAAGGACAGGCGAGCCCCTCTGGGGCCAACGTCCTGACTTTC; cdr3_aa: CATSSLGEGQASPSGANVLTF
clone_size: few; v_call: TRBV5-4; d_call: NA; j_call: TRBJ2-1; cdr3_nt: TGTGCCAGCAGCTTTAGGCAGTCCTACAATGAGCAGTTCTTC; cdr3_aa: CASSFRQSYNEQFF
clone_size: many; v_call: TRBV12-3/TRBV12-4; d_call: NA; j_call: TRBJ1-1; cdr3_nt: TGTGCCAGCAGTTTGGGATGGACTGAAGCTTTCTTT; cdr3_aa: CASSLGWTEAFF
clone_size: NA; v_call: TRBV20-1; d_call: TRBD1; j_call: TRBJ2-7; cdr3_nt: TGCAGTGCTAGATCCGGGACAGGGGCTTTCCACGAGCAGTACTTC; cdr3_aa: CSARSGTGAFHEQYF
clone_size: many; v_call: TRBV9; d_call: NA; j_call: TRBJ1-2; cdr3_nt: TGTGCCAGCAGCGAGACCCCCAGTAGAGACTATGGCTACACCTTC; cdr3_aa: CASSETPSRDYGYTF
clone_size: NA; v_call: TRBV5-6; d_call: NA; j_call: TRBJ2-1; cdr3_nt: TGTGCCAGCATCGCCGTAAGGGGGGGCTCCTACAATGAGCAGTTCTTC; cdr3_aa: CASIAVRGGSYNEQFF
clone_size: NA; v_call: TRBV25-1; d_call: NA; j_call: TRBJ1-1; cdr3_nt: TGTGCCAGCAGTGAATATCTGGGGAACACTGAAGCTTTCTTT; cdr3_aa: CASSEYLGNTEAFF
clone_size: few; v_call: TRBV5-4; d_call: TRBD1; j_call: TRBJ1-1; cdr3_nt: TGTGCCAGCAGCTTGAGGCAGGGGGACACTGAAGCTTTCTTT; cdr3_aa: CASSLRQGDTEAFF
clone_size: few; v_call: TRBV27; d_call: TRBD2; j_call: TRBJ2-3; cdr3_nt: TGTGCCAGCAGTCCTGGGACTAGCGGGAGGGCAGATACGCAGTATTTT; cdr3_aa: CASSPGTSGRADTQYF
clone_size: few; v_call: TRBV7-3; d_call: TRBD2; j_call: TRBJ2-1; cdr3_nt: TGTGCCAGCAGCGCCCCGCGGACTAGCGGGAGTTCTGAGCAGTTCTTC; cdr3_aa: CASSAPRTSGSSEQFF
clone_size: many; v_call: TRBV7-8; d_call: TRBD1; j_call: TRBJ2-3; cdr3_nt: TGTGCCAGCAGCCGACAGTCCTTTGGGACAGAATACACAGATACGCAGTATTTT; cdr3_aa: CASSRQSFGTEYTDTQYF
clone_size: NA; v_call: TRBV27; d_call: TRBD2; j_call: TRBJ2-1; cdr3_nt: TGTGCCAGCAGTCCCGGGGGGGACAATGAGCAGTTCTTC; cdr3_aa: CASSPGGDNEQFF
clone_size: NA; v_call: TRBV5-1; d_call: TRBD1; j_call: TRBJ2-5; cdr3_nt: TGCGCCACCTCGAAGGACAGGGAAGAGACCCAGTACTTC; cdr3_aa: CATSKDREETQYF
clone_size: NA; v_call: TRBV6-5; d_call: TRBD1; j_call: TRBJ2-2; cdr3_nt: TGTGCCAGCAGTTCATGGGACAGGGCGATCGGGGAGCTGTTTTTT; cdr3_aa: CASSSWDRAIGELFF
clone_size: NA; v_call: TRBV9; d_call: NA; j_call: TRBJ2-2; cdr3_nt: TGTGCCAGCAGCCCCCATCCGTCGCCCGGGGAGCTGTTTTTT; cdr3_aa: CASSPHPSPGELFF
clone_size: few; v_call: TRBV19; d_call: NA; j_call: TRBJ1-2; cdr3_nt: TGTGCCAGTAGTATAATAGGAGGTACTAACTATGGCTACACCTTC; cdr3_aa: CASSIIGGTNYGYTF
clone_size: NA; v_call: TRBV9; d_call: NA; j_call: TRBJ2-4; cdr3_nt: TGTGCCAGCAGCCCCCGACACGACAAAAACATTCAGTACTTC; cdr3_aa: CASSPRHDKNIQYF
clone_size: NA; v_call: TRBV20-1; d_call: NA; j_call: TRBJ1-2; cdr3_nt: TGCAGTGCTAGAGATAGCGGCACAGTGGCCCCCTATGGCTACACCTTC; cdr3_aa: CSARDSGTVAPYGYTF
clone_size: few; v_call: TRBV4-3; d_call: TRBD2; j_call: TRBJ2-2; cdr3_nt: TGCGCCAGCAGCCAAGATTCGAGCGGGAGGGCTAGCGGGGAGCTGTTTTTT; cdr3_aa: CASSQDSSGRASGELFF
clone_size: few; v_call: TRBV4-3; d_call: TRBD1; j_call: TRBJ1-6; cdr3_nt: TGCGCCAGCAGCCAAGATCTAAGGACAGGAGGCGGGAGGCCCCTCCACTTT; cdr3_aa: CASSQDLRTGGGRPLHF
clone_size: NA; v_call: TRBV20-1; d_call: NA; j_call: TRBJ1-1; cdr3_nt: TGCAGTGCTGGATCCGTGATGAACACTGAAGCTTTCTTT; cdr3_aa: CSAGSVMNTEAFF
clone_size: few; v_call: TRBV12-3/TRBV12-4; d_call: TRBD2; j_call: TRBJ2-1; cdr3_nt: TGTGCCAGCAGTTTGAAGCGGGACTGGTTCTTC; cdr3_aa: CASSLKRDWFF
clone_size: NA; v_call: TRBV20-1; d_call: TRBD1; j_call: TRBJ1-1; cdr3_nt: TGCAGTGCTACCATAGACAGGGCTGAAGCTTTCTTT; cdr3_aa: CSATIDRAEAFF
clone_size: many; v_call: TRBV29-1; d_call: TRBD2; j_call: TRBJ2-1; cdr3_nt: TGCAGCATCGTAGCGGGAGGGAACGGGCAGTTCTTC; cdr3_aa: CSIVAGGNGQFF
clone_size: NA; v_call: TRBV20-1; d_call: NA; j_call: TRBJ2-2; cdr3_nt: TGCAGTGCCGCGAGCCAGTCATATCCGGGGGAGCTGTTTTTT; cdr3_aa: CSAASQSYPGELFF
clone_size: NA; v_call: TRBV4-3; d_call: TRBD1; j_call: TRBJ2-7; cdr3_nt: TGCGCCAGCAGCCCAGAGACAGGGTTTTACGAGCAGTACTTC; cdr3_aa: CASSPETGFYEQYF
clone_size: NA; v_call: TRBV28; d_call: NA; j_call: TRBJ2-5; cdr3_nt: TGTGCCAGCACCCCTCTCCGTCCCCAGCAAGAGACCCAGTACTTC; cdr3_aa: CASTPLRPQQETQYF
clone_size: NA; v_call: TRBV6-2/TRBV6-3; d_call: NA; j_call: TRBJ2-1; cdr3_nt: TGTGCCAGCAGTTACGTGGGTGTCGGGGCAGCGAATGAGCAGTTCTTC; cdr3_aa: CASSYVGVGAANEQFF
clone_size: many; v_call: TRBV6-1; d_call: NA; j_call: TRBJ2-5; cdr3_nt: TGTGCCAGCAGTACCGTGGGCCAAGAGACCCAGTACTTC; cdr3_aa: CASSTVGQETQYF
clone_size: NA; v_call: TRBV7-9; d_call: NA; j_call: TRBJ2-7; cdr3_nt: TGTGCCAGCCGTAGCGGCTCCTACGAGCAGTACTTC; cdr3_aa: CASRSGSYEQYF
clone_size: many; v_call: TRBV7-2; d_call: NA; j_call: TRBJ2-3; cdr3_nt: TGTGCCAGCAGTTACGGAGGCCCCCTTCAGTATTTT; cdr3_aa: CASSYGGPLQYF
clone_size: NA; v_call: TRBV27; d_call: TRBD1; j_call: TRBJ2-7; cdr3_nt: TGTGCCAGCAGTTTGGCCAGGGGGTCGAGCGAGCAGTACTTC; cdr3_aa: CASSLARGSSEQYF
clone_size: few; v_call: TRBV27; d_call: NA; j_call: TRBJ2-1; cdr3_nt: TGTGCCAGCAGGCCCCCCGCTAGAGAGGACCGGTATGAGCAGTTCTTC; cdr3_aa: CASRPPAREDRYEQFF
clone_size: NA; v_call: TRBV20-1; d_call: NA; j_call: TRBJ2-7; cdr3_nt: TGCAGTGCTAGCTGGGACCCCCACTCCTACGAGCAGTACTTC; cdr3_aa: CSASWDPHSYEQYF